These 21 T cell receptor delta chains were sequenced from one sample in a study of gamma-delta T cells after stem cell transplantation listed by TCRdb under 2016. Receptors were amplified or captured by RT-PCR. The data were produced on an Illumina MiSeq. TCRdb reprocessed the public reads with the caller CATT; rows with the same DNA were merged afterwards. The sample profile shows thousands of delta-chain clones; around a tenth of them were found once. The biggest ten clones account for roughly 13% of the sample. Material: gamma-delta T cells. The receptors here all came from a human donor. It is not recorded whose cells these are; they may come from a transplant donor.

Only a few counts were recorded for this clone. This sequence joins TRDV2 and TRDJ1; 8 bases match TRDD3. Germline values: CDR1 GEAIGNYY, CDR2 EKD. CDR3 length: 17 residues. V lost 3 bases, J lost 3 bases, and 14 bases stayed unmatched. In nucleotides, the CDR3 is TGTGCCTGTGACCCCGTACTGGGGGCCGGGGCCTCCGATAAACTCATCTTT. Translating it yields CACDPVLGAGASDKLIF.

This clone was seen more than once but under ten times. Other DNA sequences in this specimen translate into the identical CDR3. The J gene is TRDJ1, the V gene TRDV2, with 7 bases lining up with TRDD3. V dropped 2 bases and J dropped 0; count of bases not matched to a gene: 11. From germline, CDR1 is GEAIGNYY and CDR2 EKD. The CDR3 spans 17 residues. The DNA for the CDR3 is TGTGCCTGTGACAGTTTGGCTGGGGGTCCGTACACCGATAAACTCATCTTT. Translated, it gives CACDSLAGGPYTDKLIF.

The sample holds a few counts of this clone. V is TRDV2 and J is TRDJ1, with 10 bases aligning to TRDD3. Germline-derived CDR1 and CDR2 are GEAIGNYY and EKD. CDR3 length: 18 amino acids. V was pared by 3 bases and J by 4 bases, with 16 bases of the junction left unmatched. As DNA, the CDR3 is TGTGCCTGTGACTCCGTAAGCACTGGGGGATCCCTGGGCGATAAACTCATCTTT. Translated: CACDSVSTGGSLGDKLIF.

This clone has a handful of counts. The same CDR3 can be traced to other DNA sequences in this sample. The chain couples TRDV2 to TRDJ1, with TRDD3 identical over 11 bases. The CDR3 spans 17 residues. The germline V gene encodes CDR1 GEAIGNYY and CDR2 EKD. The V gene end was trimmed by 0 bases and the J gene end by 3 bases; junction bases not matched to a gene: 8. The CDR3 DNA sequence: TGTGCCTGTGACACCTTACTGGGGGATAAAGGGCCCGATAAACTCATCTTT. Its translation is CACDTLLGDKGPDKLIF.

Remarks on this clone: This same CDR3 is encoded by further DNA sequences in the sample. The J gene is TRDJ1, the V gene TRDV2; no clear D gene. The ends were cut back, 0 bases at V and 0 bases at J, with 16 bases in the middle. CDR3 length equals 17 residues. CDR1 and CDR2 from the germline V gene are GEAIGNYY and EKD. CDR3 amino acids: CACDTLPSKGYTDKLIF. CDR3 DNA sequence: TGTGCCTGTGACACCTTACCTAGTAAGGGGTACACCGATAAACTCATCTTT.

By sample share, this clone is medium-sized. The rearrangement uses TRDV2 and TRDJ1; weak D call: TRDD3 (5 bases). CDR1 is GEAIGNYY and CDR2 is EKD in the germline V gene. The CDR3 totals 14 residues. The germline V and J ends were trimmed by 1 base and 4 bases, with 12 bases remaining between them. CDR3 in DNA: TGTGCCTGTGACACGTTACTGGCCAACGATAAACTCATCTTT. Its protein product is CACDTLLANDKLIF.

Points on this clone: A read error may explain this, as a much larger clone is one base away. The DNA is left out, because the CDR3 cannot be placed on it with certainty; the CDR3 is given as TCRdb lists it. The V gene is TRAV29/DV5, the J gene TRDJ1; TRDD3 reflects the table's D call only, with no check against the DNA. The CDR3 is 22 residues long, counting both termini. In germline, CDR1 is NSMFDY, CDR2 ISSIKDK. CDR3 residues: CSVLLCSKPFPPELGELVKLIF.

The chain employs TRDV2 and TRDJ1; TRDD3 matches 8 bases. There are 17 residues in the CDR3. V gave up 1 base and J gave up 4 bases; unmatched junction bases: 13. Germline loops: CDR1 GEAIGNYY, CDR2 EKD. In DNA, the CDR3 is TGTGCCTGTGACACGATACTGGGGGCCCCCAATGGCGATAAACTCATCTTT. It encodes CACDTILGAPNGDKLIF.

With regard to this clone: One end of the junction varies from germline; a read error may be responsible. Different DNA sequences within this sample yield the same CDR3. The chain couples TRDV2 to TRDJ1; 13 nucleotides line up with TRDD3. The germline CDR1 and CDR2 sequences are GEAIGNYY and EKD. This CDR3 has 16 residues. The CDR3: CACSVLGDTATDKLIF. CDR3 coding DNA: TGCGCCTGCTCCGTACTGGGGGATACGGCCACCGATAAACTCATCTTT.

Notes on this clone: An end of the junction does not agree with germline; a read error may underlie this. The chain is built from TRDV1 and TRDJ1, with 8 nucleotides matching TRDD3. The CDR3 is 16 amino acids. Germline assignment: CDR1 TSWWSYY and CDR2 QGS. CDR3 DNA sequence: TGTGCTATTGGGGAACTGGGGGCCAGGAGCACCGATAAACTCATCTTT. Its translation: CAIGELGARSTDKLIF.

This sequence joins TRDV2 and TRDJ1; 9 positions agree with TRDD3. This CDR3 has 19 residues. V lost 0 bases to trimming and J lost 0 bases; unmatched junction nucleotides: 13. Germline V lookup: CDR1 GEAIGNYY, CDR2 EKD. The CDR3 is CACDTVTLGDITYTDKLIF. The CDR3 DNA reads TGTGCCTGTGACACCGTAACTTTGGGGGATATAACGTACACCGATAAACTCATCTTT.

This clone was picked up a small number of times. The rearrangement links TRDV2 to TRDJ1; 7 bases are a match to TRDD3. Germline-derived CDR1 and CDR2 are GEAIGNYY and EKD. With 0 bases clipped from V and 2 bases from J, the junction kept 14 bases outside the gene matches. The length of the CDR3 is 18 residues. The CDR3 reads CACDTVSTGDPFTDKLIF. CDR3 bases: TGTGCCTGTGACACCGTGAGTACTGGGGACCCTTTTACCGATAAACTCATCTTT.

The table lists this clone with a few counts. An end of the junction differs from the germline gene, which may be a read error. CDR3 DNA: TGTGCCTGTGACCGACTCCGAAGTACTGTGGGATACAATGAGGGTACCGCTAAACTCATCTTT. Translated, it gives CACDRLRSTVGYNEGTAKLIF. The rearrangement joins TRDV2 to TRDJ1; 7 bases align to TRDD3. The CDR3 runs to 21 residues. The germline V gene has CDR1 GEAIGNYY and CDR2 EKD.

This clone is labeled as large. Other DNA sequences in the sample encode the same CDR3. This chain uses TRDV2 with TRDJ3; TRDD3 matches at 11 bases. This CDR3 comprises 20 residues. Germline lookup yields CDR1 GEAIGNYY and CDR2 EKD. V lost 0 bases, J lost 2 bases, and 8 bases stayed unmatched. The CDR3 nucleotides are TGTGCCTGTGACACCGGAGCACTGGGGGATAAGCCCTGGGACACCCGACAGATGTTTTTC. It is translated as CACDTGALGDKPWDTRQMFF.

The table lists this clone with a few counts. Germline is not matched at one junction end, which may reflect a read error. This rearrangement joins TRDV2 to TRDJ3; 8 bases are shared with TRDD3. This CDR3 comprises 22 residues. CDR1 and CDR2 (germline): GEAIGNYY, EKD. This chain's CDR3 is CARDTSQVLGGADTWDTRQMFF. The CDR3 nucleotides are TGTGCCCGTGACACCTCACAAGTACTGGGGGGCGCCGACACCTGGGACACCCGACAGATGTTTTTC.

Regarding this clone: This specimen includes other DNA sequences encoding the same CDR3. The CDR3 reads CACDAADTGGLSWDTRQMFF. The CDR3 nucleotides read TGTGCCTGTGACGCAGCTGATACTGGGGGACTCTCCTGGGACACCCGACAGATGTTTTTC. The chain combines TRDV2 with TRDJ3, with 9 bases identical to TRDD3. The CDR3 length is 20 residues. V gave up 3 bases and J gave up 0 bases; unmatched junction bases: 11. Per the germline V gene, CDR1 is GEAIGNYY and CDR2 is EKD.

This clone qualifies as medium-sized. CDR3 region: CACDSVVLGDNDKLIF. CDR3 nucleotides: TGTGCCTGTGACTCCGTCGTACTGGGGGATAACGATAAACTCATCTTT. This chain connects TRDV2 to TRDJ1; 11 positions match TRDD3. Looked up from germline, CDR1 is GEAIGNYY and CDR2 is EKD. This CDR3 spans 16 amino acids. V lost 3 bases, J lost 4 bases, and 9 bases stayed unmatched.

This rearrangement joins TRDV2 to TRDJ1, with 7 bases identical to TRDD3. Looked up from germline, CDR1 is GEAIGNYY and CDR2 is EKD. The CDR3 runs 18 residues. V trimming: 0 bases; J trimming: 1 base; junction bases outside the gene matches: 13. DNA for the CDR3: TGTGCCTGTGACACCGTTCGAGGAACTGGGGAACCCACCGATAAACTCATCTTT. It translates to CACDTVRGTGEPTDKLIF.

The V and J genes are TRDV2 and TRDJ1; possible D gene TRDD3, 6 bases. This CDR3 region has 13 residues. Germline CDR1 reads GEAIGNYY; CDR2 reads EKD. CDR3 sequence (DNA): TGTGCAGGACGGGGGGAGAACACCGATAAACTCATCTTT. It translates to CAGRGENTDKLIF.

This clone is medium-sized (0.01 to 0.1%). The rearrangement links TRDV2 to TRDJ3, with TRDD3 identical over 8 bases. J lost 1 base, V lost 1 base, and 11 bases had no gene match. This CDR3 contains 20 residues. Germline values: CDR1 GEAIGNYY, CDR2 EKD. CDR3 amino acids: CACDTIEGIRVSWDTRQMFF. The CDR3 region has the DNA TGTGCCTGTGACACGATTGAAGGGATACGCGTTTCCTGGGACACCCGACAGATGTTTTTC.

This clone is deemed medium-sized. The chain combines TRDV2 with TRDJ1; D perhaps matches TRDD3 (5 bases). Germline V gives CDR1 GEAIGNYY, CDR2 EKD. The length of the CDR3 is 15 residues. Trimming removed 1 base at V and 0 bases at J, with 11 bases between. CDR3: CACDTLLADTDKLIF. The CDR3 nucleotides are TGTGCCTGTGACACTCTACTGGCGGACACCGATAAACTCATCTTT.